This TCR beta chain was identified during a study of cytomegalovirus exposure and HLA in healthy donors. Per germline, CDR1 SGHTA and CDR2 FQGTGA. This CDR3 is built from 15 residues. V lost 3 bases and J lost 4, with 13 bases in between. In the PCR, 60 Vbeta and 13 Jbeta primers were used. TCRdb keeps only in-frame clones here, not all; method: immunoSEQ multiplex PCR. The profile shows over 120,000 clones, about three quarters of them singletons. The sequence was collected from a male donor in good health and CMV-seronegative. J is TRBJ2-1 and V is TRBV7-3; the D gene is possibly TRBD2 (6 bases). Material for sequencing was PBMCs. The CDR3 region has the DNA TGTGCCAGCAGCTTCGGGACTTCTCGTTACAATGAGCAGTTCTTC. It specifies CASSFGTSRYNEQFF.